This T cell receptor beta chain is from a study of T cell repertoires in cytomegalovirus infection. This clonotype has just a few counts. Its specificity is unknown. TCRdb re-called the reads through MiXCR, storing one row per CDR3 protein. The data show about half a million distinct CDR3 sequences, with more than 30% seen just once and roughly a sixth held by the top ten. V shed 0 bases and J 4 bases; nucleotides not matched to a gene: 5. The CDR3 totals 16 residues. From germline, CDR1 is SGHTA and CDR2 FQGNSA. This rearrangement joins TRBV7-2 to TRBJ2-3; 9 bases line up with TRBD2. The source is a human donor in good health (CMV status not recorded). Some clones in this sample may be carry-over from other donors' samples. The input for sequencing was cultured PBMCs, taken from culture after CMV antigen stimulation. CDR3 region: CASSLAGREGADTQYF. Written as DNA, the CDR3 is TGTGCCAGCAGCTTAGCTGGGCGGGAGGGCGCAGATACGCAGTATTTT. Variable domain in full (rest from reference TRBV7-2 and TRBJ2-3): GAGVSQSPSNKVTEKGKDVELRCDPISGHTALYWYRQSLGQGLEFLIYFQGNSAPDKSGLPSDRFSAERTGGSVSTLTIQRTQQEDSAVYLCASSLAGREGADTQYFGPGTRLTVL.